Listed below are T cell receptor beta chains from one sample, sequenced in a study of cytomegalovirus exposure and HLA in healthy donors. Clones were sequenced by immunoSEQ multiplex PCR, and TCRdb holds only the in-frame ones, with some missing. The repertoire holds 140,000 to 150,000 clones, with around 80% as singletons. Sequenced: PBMCs. The receptors were sampled from a female donor in good health and CMV-seronegative. Each CDR3 is given with its conserved first and last residue. A D gene is named only where the DNA matches it firmly. Size is omitted from some rows. Given values are once, few, many or a class for expanded clones.

j_gene,d_gene,abundance,v_gene,CDR3nt,CDR3aa
TRBJ2-2,NA,NA,TRBV27,TGTGCCAGCAGGGTGAGGGAGTCCACCGGGGAGCTGTTTTTT,CASRVRESTGELFF
TRBJ2-7,NA,NA,TRBV15,TGTGCCACCAGCAGAGAGCCCGGGAACACCTACGAGCAGTACTTC,CATSREPGNTYEQYF
TRBJ2-7,NA,NA,TRBV5-5,TGTGCCAGCAGCTTATCTGGAGTCTACGAGCAGTACTTC,CASSLSGVYEQYF
TRBJ1-2,NA,NA,TRBV7-9,TGTGCCAGCAGGTCGACAGGATGGGGCTACACCTTC,CASRSTGWGYTF
TRBJ1-1,TRBD1,NA,TRBV28,TGTGCCAGCAGGGGGGCCGGGACAGTGAACACTGAAGCTTTCTTT,CASRGAGTVNTEAFF
TRBJ1-1,NA,few,TRBV28,TGTGCCAGCAGTTTTGGGGCTGGGTCTACTGAAGCTTTCTTT,CASSFGAGSTEAFF
TRBJ2-3,NA,once,TRBV7-2,TGTGCCAGCAGCTTAACTTTAAGCACAGATACGCAGTATTTT,CASSLTLSTDTQYF
TRBJ2-1,NA,NA,TRBV27,TGTGCCAGCAGTTTACCTAGCCCCAATGAGCAGTTCTTC,CASSLPSPNEQFF
TRBJ1-1,TRBD1,NA,TRBV27,TGTGCCAGCAGACGGGGACAGGTGAACACTGAAGCTTTCTTT,CASRRGQVNTEAFF
TRBJ1-1,TRBD1,NA,TRBV5-8,TGTGCCAGCAGTTCTCTACTCAGGGGGGCGAACACTGAAGCTTTCTTT,CASSSLLRGANTEAFF